This T cell receptor beta chain was identified in a study of CD8 T cells in Susac syndrome. Reverse transcription of 0.5 to 1 ug RNA was performed with random hexamers. TCRdb re-called the immunoSEQ multiplex PCR reads with MiXCR, one entry per CDR3 protein. The sample comprises 55,000 to 80,000 distinct CDR3 sequences, just over 90% of which are singletons, and around 0.15% rests with the top ten. The receptor comes from a human donor with Susac syndrome. Sample: CD4+ T cells from PBMCs.

CDR3 sequence: CASREGQASYEQYF. In DNA form, the CDR3 reads TGTGCCAGCAGGGAGGGACAGGCGTCCTACGAGCAGTACTTC. The chain recombines TRBV28 with TRBJ2-7; TRBD1 agrees at 8 bases. CDR3 size: 14 residues. Germline V gives CDR1 MDHEN, CDR2 SYDVKM. The junction had 5 bases not matched to a gene; V was cut back by 6 bases and J by 1 base.